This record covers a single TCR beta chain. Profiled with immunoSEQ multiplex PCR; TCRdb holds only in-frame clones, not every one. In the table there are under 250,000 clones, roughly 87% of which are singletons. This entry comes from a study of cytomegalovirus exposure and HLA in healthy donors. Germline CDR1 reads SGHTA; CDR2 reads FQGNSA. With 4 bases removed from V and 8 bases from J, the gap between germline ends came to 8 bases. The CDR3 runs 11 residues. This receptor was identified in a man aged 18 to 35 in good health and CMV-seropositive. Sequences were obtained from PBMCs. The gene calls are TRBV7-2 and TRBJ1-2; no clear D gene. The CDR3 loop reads CASSSWLGYTF. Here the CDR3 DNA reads TGTGCCAGCAGCTCTTGGTTGGGCTACACCTTC.